This record looks at one TCR beta chain sequence and its context. Specified time point: neoterminal ileum biopsy at postoperative endoscopy, about 6 months after surgery. Germline V CDR1 and CDR2: SGHRS, YFSETQ. CDR3 length equals 17 residues. The V gene end was trimmed by 2 bases and the J gene end by 1 base; junction bases not matched to a gene: 5. TCRdb's table, derived via immunoSEQ multiplex PCR, lists solely in-frame clones and lacks some. The table has 13,000 or so clones, around 78% seen once; the top ten hold 4.5%. This record belongs to a study of T cell repertoires in ileal Crohn's disease.

The specimen sequenced was ileal tissue. The rearrangement links TRBV5-1 to TRBJ2-2, with 10 bases lining up with TRBD1. The TCR comes from an adult with Crohn's disease. The CDR3: CASSFGTGVLNTGELFF. CDR3 nucleotides: TGCGCCAGCAGCTTTGGGACAGGGGTTTTGAACACCGGGGAGCTGTTTTTT.